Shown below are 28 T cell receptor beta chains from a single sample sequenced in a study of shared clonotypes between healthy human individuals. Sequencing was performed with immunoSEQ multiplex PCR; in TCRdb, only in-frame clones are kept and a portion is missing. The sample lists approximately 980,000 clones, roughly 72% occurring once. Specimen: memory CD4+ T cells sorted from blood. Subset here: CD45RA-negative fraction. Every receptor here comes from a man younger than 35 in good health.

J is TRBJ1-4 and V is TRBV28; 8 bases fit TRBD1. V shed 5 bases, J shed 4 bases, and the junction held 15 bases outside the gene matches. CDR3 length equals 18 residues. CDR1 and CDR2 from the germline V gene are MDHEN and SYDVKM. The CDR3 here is CASSPPKTGTGSNEKLFF. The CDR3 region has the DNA TGTGCCAGCAGTCCTCCTAAAACAGGGACAGGAAGTAATGAAAAACTGTTTTTT. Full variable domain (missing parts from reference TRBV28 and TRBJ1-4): DVKVTQSSRYLVKRTGEKVFLECVQDMDHENMFWYRQDPGLGLRLIYFSYDVKMKEKGDIPEGYSVSREKKERFSLILESASTNQTSMYLCASSPPKTGTGSNEKLFFGSGTQLSVL.

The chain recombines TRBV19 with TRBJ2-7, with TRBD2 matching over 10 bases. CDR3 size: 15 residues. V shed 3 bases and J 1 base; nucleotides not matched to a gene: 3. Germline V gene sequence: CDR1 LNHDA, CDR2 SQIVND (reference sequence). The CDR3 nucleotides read TGTGCCAGTAGTATGGGACTAGCGCCGTCCTACGAGCAGTACTTC. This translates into CASSMGLAPSYEQYF.

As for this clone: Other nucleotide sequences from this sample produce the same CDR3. Here the CDR3 reads CASSTDRGNYGYTF. The CDR3 coding sequence is TGCGCCAGCAGCACGGACAGGGGGAACTATGGCTACACCTTC. The chain has TRBV5-1 and TRBJ1-2, with 10 nucleotides matching TRBD1. From germline, CDR1 is SGHRS and CDR2 YFSETQ. Losses at the gene ends were 4 bases for V and 2 bases for J; bases not matched to a gene: 2. This CDR3 region has 14 residues.

The CDR3 nucleotides are TGTGCCAGCAGGACAGGGGCAACCTACGAGCAGTACTTC. This sequence encodes CASRTGATYEQYF. J is TRBJ2-7 and V is TRBV6-5, with 8 nucleotides matching TRBD1. V was clipped by 6 bases and J by 2 bases; unmatched bases: 3. Per the germline V gene, CDR1 is MNHEY and CDR2 is SVGAGI. This CDR3 contains 13 residues.

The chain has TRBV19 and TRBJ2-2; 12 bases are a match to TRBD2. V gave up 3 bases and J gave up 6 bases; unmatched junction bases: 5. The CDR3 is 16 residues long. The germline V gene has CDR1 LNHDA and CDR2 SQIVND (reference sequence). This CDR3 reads CASSIMTSGSSGELFF. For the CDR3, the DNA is TGTGCCAGTAGTATCATGACTAGCGGGAGTTCCGGGGAGCTGTTTTTT.

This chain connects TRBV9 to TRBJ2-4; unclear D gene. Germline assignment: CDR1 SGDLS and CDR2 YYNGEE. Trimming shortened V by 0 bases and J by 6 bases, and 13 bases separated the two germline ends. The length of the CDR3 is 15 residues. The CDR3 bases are TGTGCCAGCAGCGTAGAGGTGGGATCGGTAAACATTCAGTACTTC. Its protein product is CASSVEVGSVNIQYF.

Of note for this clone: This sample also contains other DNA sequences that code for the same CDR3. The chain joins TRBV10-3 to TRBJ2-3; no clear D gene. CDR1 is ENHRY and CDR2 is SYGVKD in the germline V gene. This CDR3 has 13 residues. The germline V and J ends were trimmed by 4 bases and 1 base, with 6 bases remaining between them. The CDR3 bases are TGTGCCATCAGTGCCGGACGCACAGATACGCAGTATTTT. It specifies CAISAGRTDTQYF.

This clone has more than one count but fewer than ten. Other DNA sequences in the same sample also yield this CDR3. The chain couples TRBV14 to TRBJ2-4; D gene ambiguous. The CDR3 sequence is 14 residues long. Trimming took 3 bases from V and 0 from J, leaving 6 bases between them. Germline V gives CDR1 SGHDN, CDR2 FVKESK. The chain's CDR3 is CASSQRIAKNIQYF. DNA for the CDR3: TGTGCCAGCAGCCAGAGGATAGCCAAAAACATTCAGTACTTC.

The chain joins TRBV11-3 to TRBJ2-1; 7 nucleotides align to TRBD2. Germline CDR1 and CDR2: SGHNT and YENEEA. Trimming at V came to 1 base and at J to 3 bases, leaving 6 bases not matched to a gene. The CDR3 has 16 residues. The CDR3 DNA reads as TGTGCCAGCAGCTTAGGGGCGGGAGAATACTACAATGAGCAGTTCTTC. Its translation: CASSLGAGEYYNEQFF.

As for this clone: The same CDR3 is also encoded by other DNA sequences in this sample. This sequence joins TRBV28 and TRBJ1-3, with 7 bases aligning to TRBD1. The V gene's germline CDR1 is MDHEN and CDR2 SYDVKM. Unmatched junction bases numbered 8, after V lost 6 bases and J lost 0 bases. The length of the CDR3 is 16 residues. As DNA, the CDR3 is TGTGCCAGCAGGGGCACAGGGGCCGGCTCTGGAAACACCATATATTTT. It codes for CASRGTGAGSGNTIYF.

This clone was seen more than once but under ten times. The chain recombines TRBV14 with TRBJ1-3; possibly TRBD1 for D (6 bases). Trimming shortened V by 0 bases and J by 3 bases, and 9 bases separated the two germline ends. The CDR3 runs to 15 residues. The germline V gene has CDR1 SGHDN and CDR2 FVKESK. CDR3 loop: CASSQDWGLGNTIYF. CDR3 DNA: TGTGCCAGCAGCCAAGATTGGGGGCTTGGAAACACCATATATTTT.

CDR3 region: CASSLFGGGATDTQYF. CDR3 DNA: TGTGCCAGCAGCTTATTTGGCGGGGGGGCCACAGATACGCAGTATTTT. The chain employs TRBV7-2 and TRBJ2-3, with TRBD2 identical over 9 bases. The CDR3 spans 16 residues. CDR1 is SGHTA, CDR2 FQGNSA, per germline. Losses at the gene ends were 2 bases for V and 2 bases for J; bases not matched to a gene: 5.

The CDR3 nucleotides are TGTGCCAGCCGCGCTACGGTGGGCTACACCTTC. As protein: CASRATVGYTF. J is TRBJ1-2 and V is TRBV6-1; D call uncertain. V shed 8 bases and J shed 8 bases, with 12 bases lying between them. This CDR3 is 11 amino acids long. CDR1 is MNHNS, CDR2 SASEGT, per germline.

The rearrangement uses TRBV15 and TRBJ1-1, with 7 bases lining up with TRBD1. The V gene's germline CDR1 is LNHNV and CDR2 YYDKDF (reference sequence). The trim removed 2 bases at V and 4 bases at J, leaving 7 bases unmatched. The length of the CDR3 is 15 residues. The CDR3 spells CATSRSRGSGTEAFF. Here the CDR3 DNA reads TGTGCCACCAGCAGATCCAGGGGGAGCGGCACTGAAGCTTTCTTT.

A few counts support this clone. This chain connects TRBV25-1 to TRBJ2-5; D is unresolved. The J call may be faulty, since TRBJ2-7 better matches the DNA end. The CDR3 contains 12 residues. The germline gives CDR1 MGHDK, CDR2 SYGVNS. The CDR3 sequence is CASSLTVYEQYF. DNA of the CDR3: TGTGCCAGCAGCCTGACCGTCTACGAGCAGTACTTC.

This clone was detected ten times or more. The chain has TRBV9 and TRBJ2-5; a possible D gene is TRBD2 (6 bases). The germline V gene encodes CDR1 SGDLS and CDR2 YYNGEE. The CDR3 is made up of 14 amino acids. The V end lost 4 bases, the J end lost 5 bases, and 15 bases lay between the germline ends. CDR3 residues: CASSSMGGVETQYF. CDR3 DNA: TGTGCCAGCAGCTCGATGGGGGGAGTGGAGACCCAGTACTTC.

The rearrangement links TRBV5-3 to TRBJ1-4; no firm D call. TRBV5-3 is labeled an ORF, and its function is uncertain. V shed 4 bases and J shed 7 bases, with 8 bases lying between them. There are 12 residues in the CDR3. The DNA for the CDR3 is TGTGCCAGAAGCCTGAGATGTGAAAAACTGTTTTTT. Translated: CARSLRCEKLFF.

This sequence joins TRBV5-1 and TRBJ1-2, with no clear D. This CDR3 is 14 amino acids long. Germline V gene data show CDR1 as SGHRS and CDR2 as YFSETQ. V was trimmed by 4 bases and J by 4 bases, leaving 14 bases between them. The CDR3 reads CASSGTDGSYGYTF. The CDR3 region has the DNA TGCGCCAGCAGCGGTACTGACGGAAGCTATGGCTACACCTTC. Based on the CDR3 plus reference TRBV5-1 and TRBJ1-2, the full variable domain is KAGVTQTPRYLIKTRGQQVTLSCSPISGHRSVSWYQQTPGQGLQFLFEYFSETQRNKGNFPGRFSGRQFSNSRSEMNVSTLELGDSALYLCASSGTDGSYGYTFGSGTRLTVV.

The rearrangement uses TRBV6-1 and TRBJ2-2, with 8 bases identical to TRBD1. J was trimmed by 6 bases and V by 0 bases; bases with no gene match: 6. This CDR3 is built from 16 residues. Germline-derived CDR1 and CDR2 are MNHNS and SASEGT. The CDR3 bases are TGTGCCAGCAGTGAAGCCCTAGGACAGGGCTCCGGGGAGCTGTTTTTT. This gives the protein CASSEALGQGSGELFF.

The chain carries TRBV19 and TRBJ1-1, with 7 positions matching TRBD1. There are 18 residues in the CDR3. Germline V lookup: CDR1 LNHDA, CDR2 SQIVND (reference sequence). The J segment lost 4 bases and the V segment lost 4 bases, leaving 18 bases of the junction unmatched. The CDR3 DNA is TGTGCCAGTAGTACCTATCCTCGACAGGGAAAGAGGGGCACTGAAGCTTTCTTT. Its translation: CASSTYPRQGKRGTEAFF.

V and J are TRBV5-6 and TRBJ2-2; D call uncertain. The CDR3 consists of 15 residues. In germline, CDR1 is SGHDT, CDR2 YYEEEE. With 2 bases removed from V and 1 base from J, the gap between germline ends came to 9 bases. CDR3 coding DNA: TGTGCCAGCAGCTTTCTCGGCAGGAACACCGGGGAGCTGTTTTTT. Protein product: CASSFLGRNTGELFF.

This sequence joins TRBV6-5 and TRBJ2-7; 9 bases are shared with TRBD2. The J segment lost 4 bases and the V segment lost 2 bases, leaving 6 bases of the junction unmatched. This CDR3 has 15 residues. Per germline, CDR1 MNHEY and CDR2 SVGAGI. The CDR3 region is CASSYRLAGSYEQYF. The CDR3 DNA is TGTGCCAGCAGTTACAGGCTAGCGGGGTCATACGAGCAGTACTTC.

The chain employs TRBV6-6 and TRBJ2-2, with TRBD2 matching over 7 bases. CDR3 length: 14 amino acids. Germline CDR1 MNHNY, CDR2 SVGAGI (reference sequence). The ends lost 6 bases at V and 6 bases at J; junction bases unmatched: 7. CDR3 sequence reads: CASRPGGSPGELFF. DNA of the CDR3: TGTGCCAGCAGGCCCGGCGGGAGTCCCGGGGAGCTGTTTTTT.

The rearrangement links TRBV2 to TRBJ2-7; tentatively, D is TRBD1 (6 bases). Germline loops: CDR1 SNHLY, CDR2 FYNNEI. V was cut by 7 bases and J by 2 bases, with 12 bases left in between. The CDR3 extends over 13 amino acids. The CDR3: CASMRDTAYEQYF. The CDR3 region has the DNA TGTGCCAGCATGAGGGACACAGCCTACGAGCAGTACTTC.

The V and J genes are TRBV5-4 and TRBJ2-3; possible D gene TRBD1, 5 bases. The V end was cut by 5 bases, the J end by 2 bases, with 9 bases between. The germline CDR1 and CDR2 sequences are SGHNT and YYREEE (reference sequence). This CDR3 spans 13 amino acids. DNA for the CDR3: TGTGCCAGCAGTCGACAGCTCACAGATACGCAGTATTTT. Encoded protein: CASSRQLTDTQYF.

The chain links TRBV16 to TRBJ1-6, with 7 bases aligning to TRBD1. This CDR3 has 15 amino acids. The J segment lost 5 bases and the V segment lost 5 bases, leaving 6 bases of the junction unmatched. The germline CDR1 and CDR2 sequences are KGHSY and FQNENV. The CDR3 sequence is CASSGQARDNSPLHF. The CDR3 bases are TGTGCCAGCAGCGGACAGGCGAGGGATAATTCACCCCTCCACTTT.

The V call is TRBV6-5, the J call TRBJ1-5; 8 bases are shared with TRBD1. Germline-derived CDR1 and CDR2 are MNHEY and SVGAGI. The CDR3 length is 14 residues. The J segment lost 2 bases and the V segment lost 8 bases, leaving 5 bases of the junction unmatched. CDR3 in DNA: TGTGCCAGCCGGACAGGGAGCGGCAATCAGCCCCAGCATTTT. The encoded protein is CASRTGSGNQPQHF.

The CDR3 loop reads CAWRRTANTEAFF. The CDR3 region has the DNA TGTGCCTGGAGACGGACAGCGAACACTGAAGCTTTCTTT. This chain uses TRBV30 with TRBJ1-1; weak D call: TRBD1 (6 bases). Trimming cost V 3 bases and J 1 base, with 9 bases left between them. The CDR3 contains 13 residues. CDR1 is GTSNPN and CDR2 is SVGIG in the germline V gene (reference sequence).